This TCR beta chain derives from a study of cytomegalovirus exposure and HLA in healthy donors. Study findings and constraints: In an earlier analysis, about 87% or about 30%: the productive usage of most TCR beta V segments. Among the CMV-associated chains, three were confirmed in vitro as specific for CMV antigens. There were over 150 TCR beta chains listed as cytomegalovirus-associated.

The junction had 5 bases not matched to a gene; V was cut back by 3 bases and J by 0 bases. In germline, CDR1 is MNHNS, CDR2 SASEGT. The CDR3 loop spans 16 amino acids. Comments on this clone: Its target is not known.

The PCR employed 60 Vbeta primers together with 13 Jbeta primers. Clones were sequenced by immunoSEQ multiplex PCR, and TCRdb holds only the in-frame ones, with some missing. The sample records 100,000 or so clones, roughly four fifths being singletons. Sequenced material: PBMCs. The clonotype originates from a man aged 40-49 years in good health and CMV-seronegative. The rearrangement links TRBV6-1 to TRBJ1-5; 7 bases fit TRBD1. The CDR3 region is CASSDNRGHSNQPQHF. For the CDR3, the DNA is TGTGCCAGCAGTGACAACAGGGGACATAGCAATCAGCCCCAGCATTTT.